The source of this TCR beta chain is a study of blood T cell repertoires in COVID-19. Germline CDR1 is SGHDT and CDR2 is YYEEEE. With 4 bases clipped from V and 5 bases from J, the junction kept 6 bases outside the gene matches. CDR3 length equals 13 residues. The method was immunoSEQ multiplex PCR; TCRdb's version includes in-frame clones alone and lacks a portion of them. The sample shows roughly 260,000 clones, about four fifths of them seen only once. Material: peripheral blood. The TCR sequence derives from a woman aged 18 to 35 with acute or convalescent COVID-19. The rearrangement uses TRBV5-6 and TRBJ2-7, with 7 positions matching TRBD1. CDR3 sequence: CASSHWTGNEQYF. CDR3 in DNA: TGTGCCAGCAGCCACTGGACAGGCAACGAGCAGTACTTC. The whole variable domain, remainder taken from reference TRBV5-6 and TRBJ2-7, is DAGVTQSPTHLIKTRGQQVTLRCSPKSGHDTVSWYQQALGQGPQFIFQYYEEEERQRGNFPDRFSGHQFPNYSSELNVNALLLGDSALYLCASSHWTGNEQYFGPGTRLTVT.